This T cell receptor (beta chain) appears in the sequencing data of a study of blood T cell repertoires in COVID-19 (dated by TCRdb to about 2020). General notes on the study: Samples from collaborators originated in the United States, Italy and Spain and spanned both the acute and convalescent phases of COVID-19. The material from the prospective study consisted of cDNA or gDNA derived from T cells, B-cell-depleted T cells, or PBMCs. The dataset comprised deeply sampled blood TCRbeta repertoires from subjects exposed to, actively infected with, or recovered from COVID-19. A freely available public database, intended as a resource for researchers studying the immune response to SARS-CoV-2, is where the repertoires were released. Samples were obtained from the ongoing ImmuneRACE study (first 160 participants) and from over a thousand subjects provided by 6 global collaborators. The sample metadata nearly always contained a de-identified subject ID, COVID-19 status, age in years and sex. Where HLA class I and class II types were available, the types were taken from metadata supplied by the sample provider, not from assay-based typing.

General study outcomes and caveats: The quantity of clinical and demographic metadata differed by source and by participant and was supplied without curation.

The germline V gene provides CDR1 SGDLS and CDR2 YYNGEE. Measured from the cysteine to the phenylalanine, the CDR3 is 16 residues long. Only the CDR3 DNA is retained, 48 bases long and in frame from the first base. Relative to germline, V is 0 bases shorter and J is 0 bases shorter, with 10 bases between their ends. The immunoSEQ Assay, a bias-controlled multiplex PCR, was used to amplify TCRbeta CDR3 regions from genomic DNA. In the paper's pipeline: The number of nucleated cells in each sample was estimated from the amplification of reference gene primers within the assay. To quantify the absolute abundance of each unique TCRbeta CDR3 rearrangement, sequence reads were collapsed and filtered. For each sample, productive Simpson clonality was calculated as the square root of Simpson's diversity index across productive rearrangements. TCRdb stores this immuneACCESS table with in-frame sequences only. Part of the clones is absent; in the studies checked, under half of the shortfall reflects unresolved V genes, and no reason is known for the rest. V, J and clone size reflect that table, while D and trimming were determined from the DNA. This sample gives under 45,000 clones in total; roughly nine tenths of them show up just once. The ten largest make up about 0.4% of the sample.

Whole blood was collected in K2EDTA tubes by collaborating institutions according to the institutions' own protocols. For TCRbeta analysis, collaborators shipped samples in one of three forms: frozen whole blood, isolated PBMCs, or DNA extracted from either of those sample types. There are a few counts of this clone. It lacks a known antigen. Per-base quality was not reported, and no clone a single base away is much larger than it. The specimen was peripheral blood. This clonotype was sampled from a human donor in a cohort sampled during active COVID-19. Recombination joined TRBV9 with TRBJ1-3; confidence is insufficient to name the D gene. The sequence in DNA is TGTGCCAGCAGCGTAGGCCAAATCAGCTCTGGAAACACCATATATTTT. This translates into CASSVGQISSGNTIYF.